The 18 T cell receptor beta chains in this list originate from one sample, sequenced in a study of blood T cells in healthy people across ages. Next came a second PCR, run for about 6 to 12 cycles, which used a sample-barcoded 5' primer along with a J-beta primer mix. TCRdb independently ran MiXCR on the 5' RACE reads; one entry per CDR3 protein. The profile shows approximately 900,000 distinct CDR3 sequences, roughly 52% of them singletons. The sample taken for sequencing was blood. These receptors were obtained from a man in his thirties or forties in good health.

This clonotype has at least ten counts. The rearrangement joins TRBV7-6 to TRBJ1-2; D is unresolved. The V end was cut by 5 bases, the J end by 1 base, with 8 bases between. CDR1 is SGHVS, CDR2 FNYEAQ, per germline. The CDR3 loop spans 13 amino acids. The CDR3 region is CASSPTGNYGYTF. Written as DNA, the CDR3 is TGTGCCAGCAGCCCGACGGGTAACTATGGCTACACCTTC.

The gene calls are TRBV21-1 and TRBJ2-3; TRBD2, as called in the table, went unchecked against the DNA. TRBV21-1 is a documented pseudogene. The CDR3 extends over 15 amino acids. CDR3 DNA: TGTGCCAGCAGCAAAGGAAGGCCCAAGGGGGATACGCAGTATTTT. Protein sequence: CASSKGRPKGDTQYF.

This chain uses TRBV7-2 with TRBJ1-6; 9 nucleotides line up with TRBD1. Per germline, CDR1 SGHTA and CDR2 FQGNSA. This CDR3 has 16 residues. J gave up 4 bases and V 4 bases, and 5 bases lay outside the gene matches. The CDR3 loop reads CASSSAGQGYNSPLHF. CDR3 nucleotide sequence: TGTGCCAGCAGCTCGGCGGGACAGGGTTATAATTCACCCCTCCACTTT.

This clonotype was recorded many times. This CDR3 is CASSVGSIIYNEQFF. The CDR3 bases are TGTGCCAGCAGCGTTGGGAGTATAATCTACAATGAGCAGTTCTTC. This chain connects TRBV9 to TRBJ2-1; TRBD2 is a possible D gene (5 bases). In germline, CDR1 is SGDLS, CDR2 YYNGEE. V dropped 2 bases and J dropped 3 bases, with 12 bases sitting between them. The CDR3 contains 15 residues.

This clonotype was recorded only once. A junction end diverges from the germline sequence, so it may reflect a read error. The genes are TRBV27 and TRBJ2-7; D not certain. Germline values: CDR1 MNHEY, CDR2 SMNVEV (reference sequence). This CDR3 is built from 13 residues. CDR3 nucleotide sequence: TGTGCCAACAGTTTAACCGGCCTCTCCGAGCAGTACTTC. The encoded protein is CANSLTGLSEQYF.

This clonotype was detected a few times. The V and J genes are TRBV29-1 and TRBJ2-5, with 8 bases identical to TRBD1. Germline V gene sequence: CDR1 SQVTM, CDR2 ANQGSEA. Unmatched junction bases numbered 4, after V lost 6 bases and J lost 4 bases. CDR3 length: 12 residues. As DNA, the CDR3 is TGCAGCGTCTCACAGGGGGGAGAGACCCAGTACTTC. The encoded protein is CSVSQGGETQYF.

This chain joins TRBV20-1 and TRBJ1-2; TRBD1 might be the D (5 bases). CDR1 is DFQATT and CDR2 is SNEGSKA in the germline V gene (reference sequence). This CDR3 has 14 residues. V was cut by 0 bases and J by 4 bases, with 12 bases left in between. The CDR3 sequence: CSARDQWDGYGYTF. In DNA form, the CDR3 reads TGCAGTGCTAGAGATCAATGGGACGGCTATGGCTACACCTTC.

This clonotype appeared a single time. The CDR3 loop reads CASSYTGTGVREKLFF. CDR3 in DNA: TGTGCCAGCAGTTACACCGGGACAGGGGTTCGAGAAAAACTGTTTTTT. The chain is built from TRBV6-5 and TRBJ1-4; 10 bases map to TRBD1. From germline, CDR1 is MNHEY and CDR2 SVGAGI. The CDR3 is 16 amino acids. V was pared by 2 bases and J by 8 bases, with 8 bases of the junction left unmatched.

This clonotype occurred a few times. The chain links TRBV29-1 to TRBJ2-2; possible D gene TRBD1, 5 bases. CDR3 length: 14 residues. V shed 4 bases and J shed 6 bases, with 15 bases lying between them. Germline lookup yields CDR1 SQVTM and CDR2 ANQGSEA. The CDR3 nucleotides read TGCAGCGTTGTGCCCAGGGATGGCCCCGGGGAGCTGTTTTTT. Protein product: CSVVPRDGPGELFF.

In the case of this clonotype: A junction boundary mismatches the germline segment, possibly from a read error. The V call is TRBV27, the J call TRBJ2-3; 7 bases match TRBD2. Per the germline V gene, CDR1 is MNHEY and CDR2 is SMNVEV (reference sequence). The CDR3 is 15 amino acids. CDR3 DNA: TGTGCCAACAGTTTATCGACTAGCACCAAAGATACGCAGTATTTT. It is translated as CANSLSTSTKDTQYF.

J is TRBJ1-1 and V is TRBV29-1; D uncertain. The CDR3 spans 14 residues. Germline CDR1 SQVTM, CDR2 ANQGSEA. V dropped 4 bases and J dropped 0 bases, with 12 bases sitting between them. Written as DNA, the CDR3 is TGCAGCGTTGTTCCCGGATCCATGAACACTGAAGCTTTCTTT. This encodes CSVVPGSMNTEAFF.

J is TRBJ2-5 and V is TRBV7-8; D not resolved. The CDR3 sequence is 13 residues long. Trimming shortened V by 5 bases and J by 0 bases, and 7 bases separated the two germline ends. Germline-derived CDR1 and CDR2 are SGHVS and FQNEAQ. In DNA, the CDR3 is TGTGCCAGCAGCGTCATGAACCAAGAGACCCAGTACTTC. Translation gives CASSVMNQETQYF.

The genes are TRBV6-2 or TRBV6-3 and TRBJ2-7; TRBD1 matches 9 bases. V trimming: 6 bases; J trimming: 3 bases; junction bases outside the gene matches: 9. Germline-derived CDR1 and CDR2 are MNHEY and SVGEGT. The CDR3 runs to 15 residues. DNA for the CDR3: TGTGCCAGCAGCCCCGGGACAGGGATCAACTACGAGCAGTACTTC. This gives the protein CASSPGTGINYEQYF.

CDR3 amino acids: CSVEGAGDHEQYF. CDR3 sequence (DNA): TGCAGCGTTGAAGGAGCGGGGGACCACGAGCAGTACTTC. The chain is built from TRBV29-1 and TRBJ2-7, with 8 bases fitting TRBD2. Germline trimming cut 1 base from V and 5 bases from J; bases unmatched to any gene: 4. This CDR3 has 13 residues. The V gene's germline CDR1 is SQVTM and CDR2 ANQGSEA.

V is TRBV5-1 and J is TRBJ2-7; D is possibly TRBD1 or TRBD2 (5 bases each). The length of the CDR3 is 15 residues. V was cut by 0 bases and J by 2 bases, with 12 bases left in between. The germline V gene has CDR1 SGHRS and CDR2 YFSETQ. Written as DNA, the CDR3 is TGCGCCAGCAGCTTGGCCCTGGGGGTCCCCTACGAGCAGTACTTC. Its translation: CASSLALGVPYEQYF.

This clonotype has at least ten counts. The J gene is TRBJ2-7, the V gene TRBV29-1; possible D gene TRBD1, 6 bases. The CDR3 is 14 residues long. Germline CDR1 is SQVTM and CDR2 is ANQGSEA. The V end was cut by 6 bases, the J end by 5 bases, with 20 bases between. The CDR3 DNA reads as TGCAGCGTCGTAAAAGGTGGCAGGGGAAACGAGCAGTACTTC. Its protein product is CSVVKGGRGNEQYF.

The chain uses TRBV20-1 and TRBJ1-6, with a tentative D call TRBD1 (6 bases). V shed 7 bases and J shed 5 bases, with 21 bases lying between them. The CDR3 sequence is 16 residues long. CDR1 DFQATT and CDR2 SNEGSKA come from the germline V gene (reference sequence). CDR3 protein: CSVQYLGGSDNSPLHF. CDR3 DNA sequence: TGCAGTGTTCAGTATCTGGGGGGCAGTGATAATTCACCCCTCCACTTT.

This clonotype was recorded a few times. The rearrangement links TRBV7-2 to TRBJ1-2; D may be TRBD1 (6 bases). Trimming took 5 bases from V and 2 from J, leaving 12 bases between them. CDR3 length equals 14 residues. Looked up from germline, CDR1 is SGHTA and CDR2 is FQGNSA. The chain's CDR3 is CASSPRDINYGYTF. In nucleotides, the CDR3 is TGTGCCAGCAGCCCCAGGGACATAAACTATGGCTACACCTTC.